This T cell receptor beta chain is from a study of shared clonotypes between healthy human individuals. Study-wide points: All-four-donor shared clonotypes had higher generation probabilities than non-shared clonotypes did. What naive subsets generally showed was a larger estimated richness than memory subsets showed. Even with large depth, rarefaction showed that sorted-subset sequencing was incomplete.

Measured with immunoSEQ multiplex PCR; TCRdb has only the in-frame clones, and not every one. The table records some 2,100,000 clones, around 95% of them present only once. Concerning this clone: The antigen is undetermined.

Source material: naive CD4+ T cells sorted from blood. Indicated subset: CD45RA+ positively selected. The receptor was isolated from a man younger than 35 in good health.

Written as DNA, the CDR3 is TGCAGCGTTGAATGGGGGAGCACAGATACGCAGTATTTT. Translating gives CSVEWGSTDTQYF. The chain combines TRBV29-1 with TRBJ2-3, with D perhaps assigned TRBD1 or TRBD2 (5 bases each). The CDR3 contains 13 residues. CDR1 is SQVTM, CDR2 ANQGSEA, per germline. Trimming left V 2 bases short and J 0 bases short, with 6 bases between.